These T cell receptor beta chains were read from a single sample in a study of blood T cell repertoires in COVID-19. Assay: immunoSEQ multiplex PCR; the TCRdb copy retains only in-frame clones and omits some. The sample contains approximately 200,000 clones, about nine tenths of which appear only once. Material for sequencing was PBMCs or T cells enriched from blood (not recorded which). These receptors were taken from a man aged 18 to 29 with acute COVID-19. CDR3s include the opening cysteine and the closing phenylalanine or tryptophan. Each record gives: D gene, V gene, clone size, J gene, CDR3 DNA, CDR3 protein. The D gene is left open where the match is weak. Rows give clone size only sometimes, using once, few, many, or a class for an expanded clone.

>.|TRBV28|.|TRBJ2-7
TGTGCCAGCAGAGCGGCCGGTTCCTACGAGCAGTACTTC
CASRAAGSYEQYF
>TRBD2|TRBV5-6|.|TRBJ2-5
TGTGCCAGCAGTTTTGTAGGGGGCGGGAGGGGTAAAGAGACCCAGTACTTC
CASSFVGGGRGKETQYF
>.|TRBV27|.|TRBJ2-7
TGTGCCAGCAGTTTATACCCAGGGGGGAGATACGAGCAGTACTTC
CASSLYPGGRYEQYF
>.|TRBV29-1|.|TRBJ2-1
TGCAGCGTTGAGAAAGGGGTCGGCAATGAGCAGTTCTTC
CSVEKGVGNEQFF
>TRBD2|TRBV6-5|.|TRBJ2-4
TGTGCCAGCAGCCAGCTAGCGGGAGGGGAAAACATTCAGTACTTC
CASSQLAGGENIQYF
>.|TRBV6-5|.|TRBJ2-2
TGTGCCAGCACTAGGGACTCCTCACCCGGGGAGCTGTTTTTT
CASTRDSSPGELFF
>TRBD2|TRBV6-5|few|TRBJ2-7
TGTGCCAGCCTTCCCACCTGGGCTAGCGGGAGCGAGCAGTACTTC
CASLPTWASGSEQYF
>TRBD2|TRBV5-4|.|TRBJ2-1
TGTGCCAGCAGCGACCGGACTAGCGGGTGGAATGAGCAGTTCTTC
CASSDRTSGWNEQFF
>.|TRBV7-9|.|TRBJ2-3
TGTGCCAGCAGCGCCACGGGATTTCCGCAGTATTTT
CASSATGFPQYF
>TRBD2|TRBV7-6|.|TRBJ2-1
TGTGCCAGCAGACCTACTAGCGGGAGGGCCTCAAACAATGAGCAGTTCTTC
CASRPTSGRASNNEQFF
>.|TRBV30|.|TRBJ2-7
TGTGCCTGGAGTGTGGGGGGTTACGAGCAGTACTTC
CAWSVGGYEQYF
>.|TRBV7-2|.|TRBJ2-5
TGTGCCAGCAGCTTAAGCGGACACCAAGAGACCCAGTACTTC
CASSLSGHQETQYF
>TRBD2|TRBV7-3|.|TRBJ2-3
TGTGCCAGCAGTTGGACTAGCGACACAGATACGCAGTATTTT
CASSWTSDTDTQYF
>TRBD2|TRBV28|.|TRBJ2-2
TGTGCCAGCAGTCGGACCGGGACTAGCGGGAACGGCGGGGAGCTGTTTTTT
CASSRTGTSGNGGELFF
>.|TRBV28|few|TRBJ2-7
TGTGCCAGCAGTTCGCGCTACGAGCAGTACTTC
CASSSRYEQYF
>.|TRBV7-9|.|TRBJ2-7
TGTGCCAGCAGCTTAGCGCTGGCCCACGAGCAGTACTTC
CASSLALAHEQYF
>.|TRBV4-1|.|TRBJ1-4
TGCGCCAGCAGTCGTACCCCTACAACTAATGAAAAACTGTTTTTT
CASSRTPTTNEKLFF
>TRBD1|TRBV29-1|.|TRBJ1-4
TGCAGCGTTGAAGCCGGACAGGGTGGACTGTTTTTT
CSVEAGQGGLFF
>TRBD2|TRBV3-1/TRBV3-2|.|TRBJ2-1
TGTGCCAGCACTTCCCCGGGACTAGCCTCCAATGAGCAGTTCTTC
CASTSPGLASNEQFF
>TRBD1|TRBV28|few|TRBJ1-1
TGTGCCAGCAGGTCGCAGGGGGGGAACACTGAAGCTTTCTTT
CASRSQGGNTEAFF
>.|TRBV7-9|.|TRBJ2-7
TGTGCCAGCAGCCCGGGGGTAGGGGGCCCCTCCTACGAGCAGTACTTC
CASSPGVGGPSYEQYF
>.|TRBV7-2|few|TRBJ1-1
TGTGCCAGCAGCTCACAGGGTACGAACACTGAAGCTTTCTTT
CASSSQGTNTEAFF
>TRBD1|TRBV7-6|once|TRBJ1-2
TGTGCCAGCAGCTTAGGTAGTGGGACAGGGGACTATGGCTACACCTTC
CASSLGSGTGDYGYTF
>TRBD2|TRBV4-3|.|TRBJ2-7
TGCGCCAGCAGCCAAGATATGATAGGGAGGGACTTGTTCTACGAGCAGTACTTC
CASSQDMIGRDLFYEQYF
>TRBD1|TRBV27|once|TRBJ1-4
TGTGCCAGCAGCGGACAGGGGGTTAATGAAAAACTGTTTTTT
CASSGQGVNEKLFF
>TRBD1|TRBV29-1|.|TRBJ2-7
TGCAGCGTTGAAGCGAGGGACAGGGGTTACGAGCAGTACTTC
CSVEARDRGYEQYF
>.|TRBV7-2|few|TRBJ1-1
TGTGCCAGCAGCTTAGGTCAGACTACTGAAGCTTTCTTT
CASSLGQTTEAFF
>.|TRBV6-6|.|TRBJ1-2
TGTGCCAGCTTGAGGGGACTTCCAATCAACTATGGCTACACCTTC
CASLRGLPINYGYTF
>.|TRBV14|.|TRBJ2-2
TGTGCCAGCAAGGCAGGGCGTAACACCGGGGAGCTGTTTTTT
CASKAGRNTGELFF
>TRBD2|TRBV29-1|.|TRBJ2-3
TGCAGCGTGCTCGGGACTAGCGGGGGAGGGCCCACAGATACGCAGTATTTT
CSVLGTSGGGPTDTQYF
>.|TRBV12-3/TRBV12-4|.|TRBJ2-5
TGTGCCAGCAGTTTACCGGGAGAGACCCAGTACTTC
CASSLPGETQYF
>.|TRBV29-1|.|TRBJ1-1
TGCAGCGTTCAATCGAACACTGAAGCTTTCTTT
CSVQSNTEAFF
>.|TRBV11-2|.|TRBJ2-7
TGTGCCAGCAGCACAGAAGGACTCCTCAAGGAGCAGTACTTC
CASSTEGLLKEQYF
>TRBD1|TRBV4-2|.|TRBJ2-7
TGTGCCAGCAGCCATGATCCTCGGGACAGTCCCTCCTACGAGCAGTACTTC
CASSHDPRDSPSYEQYF
>TRBD1|TRBV4-1|.|TRBJ1-5
TGCGCCAGCAGCCAATTTGCGGGACAGGGCGATCAGCCCCAGCATTTT
CASSQFAGQGDQPQHF
>.|TRBV5-4|.|TRBJ2-4
TGTGCCAGCAGCTTGGCCCGGGGGAGGGGGAACATTCAGTACTTC
CASSLARGRGNIQYF
>.|TRBV5-1|.|TRBJ2-3
TGCGCCAGCACTATCCAGGAAAACACAGATACGCAGTATTTT
CASTIQENTDTQYF
>TRBD1|TRBV5-1|.|TRBJ1-1
TGCGCCAGCAGCCCCACAGGGGACACTGAAGCTTTCTTT
CASSPTGDTEAFF
>TRBD1|TRBV10-3|.|TRBJ1-3
TGTGCCATCAGTGAAGAACAGGGGAACACCATATATTTT
CAISEEQGNTIYF
>.|TRBV15|.|TRBJ1-2
TGTGCCACCAGCGGGGGGGGGTCCTGGAACTATGGCTACACCTTC
CATSGGGSWNYGYTF
>.|TRBV19|.|TRBJ2-7
TGTGCCAGTAGTAGCGGGGAAAGGTACGAGCAGTACTTC
CASSSGERYEQYF
>.|TRBV7-9|.|TRBJ1-2
TGTGCCAGCAGCCACCCGAGGGTCGAGTCTAACTATGGCTACACCTTC
CASSHPRVESNYGYTF
>.|TRBV4-2|once|TRBJ2-2
TGTGCCAGCAGCCCCACGACGGGGAACACCGGGGAGCTGTTTTTT
CASSPTTGNTGELFF
>TRBD1|TRBV4-1|.|TRBJ1-6
TGCGCCAGCAGCGACCGGGACAGGGCGGAGGCCCTCCACTTT
CASSDRDRAEALHF
>.|TRBV6-5|once|TRBJ1-2
TGTGCCAGCAGTTACTCGACGGGACAAAACTATGGCTACACCTTC
CASSYSTGQNYGYTF
>TRBD2|TRBV7-2|.|TRBJ2-7
TGTGCCAGCAGCCCGGGACTAGCCGTCGACGAGCAGTACTTC
CASSPGLAVDEQYF
>.|TRBV3-1/TRBV3-2|.|TRBJ1-5
TGTGCCAGCAGCCCCGTAGCAGGCAATCAGCCCCAGCATTTT
CASSPVAGNQPQHF
>TRBD1|TRBV7-2|.|TRBJ1-5
TGTGCCAGCAGCTTAGCAGCGGCAGGGGGAAGCAATCAGCCCCAGCATTTT
CASSLAAAGGSNQPQHF
>TRBD1|TRBV11-2|.|TRBJ1-4
TGTGCCACTCGACAGGGGGTAGGATCAACTAATGAAAAACTGTTTTTT
CATRQGVGSTNEKLFF
>TRBD2|TRBV7-2|.|TRBJ2-2
TGTGCCAGTACTCGGGGGAGGGCCGAGGGCGGGGAGCTGTTTTTT
CASTRGRAEGGELFF
>TRBD1|TRBV12-3/TRBV12-4|.|TRBJ2-2
TGTGCCAGCAGGACAGGGGACACCGGGGAGCTGTTTTTT
CASRTGDTGELFF
>TRBD2|TRBV6-6|.|TRBJ2-2
TGTGCCAGCAGTCCATCCGGACTAGCGGGACGGCTCACCGGGGAGCTGTTTTTT
CASSPSGLAGRLTGELFF
>TRBD1|TRBV9|.|TRBJ1-1
TGTGCCAGCAGCGCTTCGGGACAGACGATGAACACTGAAGCTTTCTTT
CASSASGQTMNTEAFF
>TRBD1|TRBV11-3|once|TRBJ1-1
TGTGCCAGCAGCTTGGAGGACAGGGTGAACACTGAAGCTTTCTTT
CASSLEDRVNTEAFF
>.|TRBV28|.|TRBJ1-1
TGTGCCAGCAGTGCAGGACAGCCGAACACTGAAGCTTTCTTT
CASSAGQPNTEAFF
>.|TRBV6-2/TRBV6-3|.|TRBJ2-1
TGTGCCAGCAGTTACTCGACAGAACACAATGAGCAGTTCTTC
CASSYSTEHNEQFF
>.|TRBV3-1/TRBV3-2|.|TRBJ2-2
TGTGCCAGCAGCCTCCGTGACACCGGGGAGCTGTTTTTT
CASSLRDTGELFF